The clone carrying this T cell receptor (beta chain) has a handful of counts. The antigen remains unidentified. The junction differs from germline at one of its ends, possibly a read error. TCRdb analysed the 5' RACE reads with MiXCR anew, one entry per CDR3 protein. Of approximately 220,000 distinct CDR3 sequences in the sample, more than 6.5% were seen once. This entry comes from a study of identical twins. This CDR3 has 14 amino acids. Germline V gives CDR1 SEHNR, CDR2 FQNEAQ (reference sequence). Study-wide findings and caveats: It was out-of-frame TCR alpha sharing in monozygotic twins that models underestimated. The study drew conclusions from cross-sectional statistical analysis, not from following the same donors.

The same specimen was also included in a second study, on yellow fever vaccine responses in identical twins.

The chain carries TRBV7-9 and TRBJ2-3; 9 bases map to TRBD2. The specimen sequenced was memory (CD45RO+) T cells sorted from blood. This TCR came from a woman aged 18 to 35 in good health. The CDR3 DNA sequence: TGTGCCACCAGCAAGGCGGGAGGGGCAGATACGCAGTATTTT. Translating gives CATSKAGGADTQYF.